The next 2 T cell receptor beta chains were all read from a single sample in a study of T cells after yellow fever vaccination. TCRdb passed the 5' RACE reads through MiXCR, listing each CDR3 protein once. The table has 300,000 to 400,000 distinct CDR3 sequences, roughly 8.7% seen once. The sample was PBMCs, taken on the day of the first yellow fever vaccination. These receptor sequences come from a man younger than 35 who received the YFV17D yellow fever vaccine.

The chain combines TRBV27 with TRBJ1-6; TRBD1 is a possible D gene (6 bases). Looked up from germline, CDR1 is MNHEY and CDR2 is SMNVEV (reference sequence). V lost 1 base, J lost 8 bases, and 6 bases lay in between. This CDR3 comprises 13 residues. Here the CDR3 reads CASSLYRDSPLHF. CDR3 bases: TGTGCCAGCAGTTTATACAGGGATTCACCCCTCCACTTT.

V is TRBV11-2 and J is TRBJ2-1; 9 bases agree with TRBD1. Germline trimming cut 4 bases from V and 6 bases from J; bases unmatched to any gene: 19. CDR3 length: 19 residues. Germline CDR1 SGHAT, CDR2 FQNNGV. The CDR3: CASSSTKRISGTGPNEQFF. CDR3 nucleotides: TGTGCCAGCAGCTCCACCAAGCGAATATCCGGGACAGGGCCCAATGAGCAGTTCTTC.